A single sample is the source of the 21 T cell receptor beta chains below, sequenced in a study of T cell responses to AZD1222 COVID-19 vaccine. Data came from immunoSEQ multiplex PCR; TCRdb stores just in-frame clones and leaves some out. The sample has around 73,000 clones, roughly nine tenths seen once. This sample comprised peripheral blood, obtained 28 days after the second AZD1222 dose. The receptors were sampled from an adult who received the AZD1222 COVID-19 vaccine.

The rearrangement joins TRBV7-2 to TRBJ1-3; D gene unclear. The CDR3 contains 14 residues. From germline, CDR1 is SGHTA and CDR2 FQGNSA. V dropped 3 bases and J dropped 4 bases, with 10 bases sitting between them. The CDR3 is CASSFKSGGNTIYF. The CDR3 coding sequence is TGTGCCAGCAGCTTTAAGAGCGGGGGAAACACCATATATTTT. Complete variable domain (other parts from reference TRBV7-2 and TRBJ1-3): GAGVSQSPSNKVTEKGKDVELRCDPISGHTALYWYRQSLGQGLEFLIYFQGNSAPDKSGLPSDRFSAERTGGSVSTLTIQRTQQEDSAVYLCASSFKSGGNTIYFGEGSWLTVV.

The CDR3 DNA follows: TGTGCCATCAGTGAGACGGTTAACTATGGCTACACCTTC. It translates to CAISETVNYGYTF. This chain joins TRBV10-3 and TRBJ1-2; D not resolved. CDR1 is ENHRY, CDR2 SYGVKD, per germline. The CDR3 runs to 13 residues. Trimming removed 2 bases at V and 1 base at J, with 5 bases between.

The J gene is TRBJ2-3, the V gene TRBV7-2; the D gene is possibly TRBD1 (6 bases). V lost 5 bases, J lost 2 bases, and 20 bases lay in between. Germline CDR1 SGHTA, CDR2 FQGNSA. The length of the CDR3 is 17 residues. The CDR3 DNA is TGTGCCAGCAGCCACCAGGACAGAGGGTTGGACACAGATACGCAGTATTTT. Protein product: CASSHQDRGLDTDTQYF.

This clone has a handful of counts. The genes are TRBV6-2 or TRBV6-3 and TRBJ1-5; D is uncertain. The germline V gene has CDR1 MNHEY and CDR2 SVGEGT. CDR3 length: 14 residues. V was shortened by 0 bases and J by 9 bases, with 12 bases between the two germline ends. This chain's CDR3 is CASSYSASFLPQHF. In DNA form, the CDR3 reads TGTGCCAGCAGTTACTCGGCCAGTTTTTTGCCCCAGCATTTT.

This sequence joins TRBV5-1 and TRBJ2-1; TRBD2 aligns across 11 bases. This CDR3 is built from 18 residues. CDR1 is SGHRS and CDR2 is YFSETQ in the germline V gene. The V segment lost 3 bases and the J segment 0 bases; nucleotides outside the gene matches: 8. CDR3 sequence reads: CASSSGLAVPSSYNEQFF. The DNA of the CDR3 is TGCGCCAGCAGCTCGGGACTAGCGGTACCGAGCTCCTACAATGAGCAGTTCTTC.

This sequence joins TRBV19 and TRBJ2-1; possibly TRBD2 for D (5 bases). V lost 6 bases to trimming and J lost 0 bases, with 12 bases between them. Germline-derived CDR1 and CDR2 are LNHDA and SQIVND (reference sequence). CDR3 length: 15 residues. CDR3 DNA sequence: TGTGCCAGTAGAAGGGAGCCGAGCTCCTACAATGAGCAGTTCTTC. This encodes CASRREPSSYNEQFF.

The J gene is TRBJ2-3, the V gene TRBV11-2; D not certain. Trimming pared 1 base from V and 0 bases from J, leaving 5 bases between. The CDR3 loop spans 14 amino acids. The germline V gene has CDR1 SGHAT and CDR2 FQNNGV. This chain's CDR3 is CASSLAASTDTQYF. The CDR3, as DNA: TGTGCCAGCAGCTTAGCGGCTAGCACAGATACGCAGTATTTT.

The CDR3 coding sequence is TGCGCCAGCAGCTTGCGGCCGACTGCTCTGAACACTGAAGCTTTCTTT. Translation gives CASSLRPTALNTEAFF. This sequence joins TRBV5-1 and TRBJ1-1; D uncertain. The V gene lost 1 base and the J gene lost 0 bases, with 13 bases spanning the gap. Looked up from germline, CDR1 is SGHRS and CDR2 is YFSETQ. This CDR3 has 16 amino acids.

This chain uses TRBV7-2 with TRBJ1-2; D call uncertain. The germline V and J ends were trimmed by 1 base and 2 bases, with 8 bases remaining between them. CDR1 is SGHTA, CDR2 FQGNSA, per germline. The CDR3 runs 14 residues. The CDR3 region is CASSLGAANYGYTF. The CDR3 DNA is TGTGCCAGCAGCTTAGGGGCGGCGAACTATGGCTACACCTTC.

This chain joins TRBV4-2 and TRBJ2-1; no clear D. Germline CDR1 is LGHNA and CDR2 is YNFKEQ. V was pared by 4 bases and J by 0 bases, with 10 bases between. The CDR3 spans 15 residues. The CDR3 reads CASSPSLLSYNEQFF. The CDR3 DNA reads as TGTGCCAGCAGCCCCAGCCTCCTCTCCTACAATGAGCAGTTCTTC.

The rearrangement uses TRBV5-1 and TRBJ1-4; D not resolved. Trimming cost V 0 bases and J 0 bases, with 15 bases left between them. Per the germline V gene, CDR1 is SGHRS and CDR2 is YFSETQ. This CDR3 region has 18 residues. The DNA for the CDR3 is TGCGCCAGCAGCTTGGCTCCCGGGCCCCTCGCAACTAATGAAAAACTGTTTTTT. It yields the protein CASSLAPGPLATNEKLFF.

This clone is deemed large. The rearrangement links TRBV7-6 to TRBJ2-1; D not resolved. Trimming removed 4 bases from V and 1 base from J, with 17 bases in between. The germline gives CDR1 SGHVS, CDR2 FNYEAQ. This CDR3 has 17 amino acids. CDR3 in amino acids: CASSSLDAPLSYNEQFF. In nucleotides, the CDR3 is TGTGCCAGCAGCTCTTTGGATGCACCTCTTTCCTACAATGAGCAGTTCTTC.

The rearrangement links TRBV13 to TRBJ2-3, with a tentative D call TRBD2 (5 bases). Between the trimmed V and J ends, which lost 5 bases and 2 bases, there was a span of 5 bases. From germline, CDR1 is PRHDT and CDR2 FYEKMQ (reference sequence). The CDR3 spans 12 residues. The CDR3 nucleotides read TGTGCCAGCAGCCGGGACACAGATACGCAGTATTTT. Translation: CASSRDTDTQYF. Variable domain in full (rest from reference TRBV13 and TRBJ2-3): AAGVIQSPRHLIKEKRETATLKCYPIPRHDTVYWYQQGPGQDPQFLISFYEKMQSDKGSIPDRFSAQQFSDYHSELNMSSLELGDSALYFCASSRDTDTQYFGPGTRLTVL.

The chain uses TRBV11-2 and TRBJ2-1; 7 nucleotides line up with TRBD2. The V segment lost 6 bases and the J segment 6 bases; nucleotides outside the gene matches: 14. CDR1 and CDR2 from the germline V gene are SGHAT and FQNNGV. This CDR3 comprises 16 residues. Here the CDR3 reads CASSWLAAGVVNEQFF. The CDR3 DNA reads TGTGCCAGCAGTTGGCTAGCTGCGGGGGTGGTCAATGAGCAGTTCTTC. The full variable domain, with the rest looked up from reference TRBV11-2 and TRBJ2-1, is EAGVAQSPRYKIIEKRQSVAFWCNPISGHATLYWYQQILGQGPKLLIQFQNNGVVDDSQLPKDRFSAERLKGVDSTLKIQPAKLEDSAVYLCASSWLAAGVVNEQFFGPGTRLTVL.

The chain links TRBV5-8 to TRBJ2-5, with D perhaps matching TRBD2 (7 bases). The CDR3 length is 11 residues. Germline CDR1 SGHTS, CDR2 YDEGEE. The V and J ends lost 4 bases and 8 bases respectively, with 9 bases between them. The CDR3: CASSRGATQYF. In nucleotides, the CDR3 is TGTGCCAGCAGCCGGGGGGCCACCCAGTACTTC.

The V gene is TRBV5-1, the J gene TRBJ2-3, with 9 bases matching TRBD1. The CDR3 is made up of 19 amino acids. Germline values: CDR1 SGHRS, CDR2 YFSETQ. The J segment lost 0 bases and the V segment lost 2 bases, leaving 13 bases of the junction unmatched. CDR3 DNA: TGCGCCAGCAGCTTTGGTACAGGACAGGGGATTTTGAGCACAGATACGCAGTATTTT. Its protein product is CASSFGTGQGILSTDTQYF. Filled out from reference TRBV5-1 and TRBJ2-3, the complete variable domain reads KAGVTQTPRYLIKTRGQQVTLSCSPISGHRSVSWYQQTPGQGLQFLFEYFSETQRNKGNFPGRFSGRQFSNSRSEMNVSTLELGDSALYLCASSFGTGQGILSTDTQYFGPGTRLTVL.

The DNA for the CDR3 is TGTGCCAGTAGGAACGGGGAAGTGGTGTTTTTT. Protein sequence: CASRNGEVVFF. The chain joins TRBV19 to TRBJ1-4; D is uncertain. This CDR3 comprises 11 residues. V lost 6 bases to trimming and J lost 15 bases, with 14 bases between them. The germline V gene encodes CDR1 LNHDA and CDR2 SQIVND (reference sequence).

The CDR3 DNA is TGTGCCAGCAGTTACTCAACGCAGGGTGGGAATCAGCCCCAGCATTTT. It codes for CASSYSTQGGNQPQHF. The chain combines TRBV6-6 with TRBJ1-5; maybe TRBD1 (5 bases). Germline CDR1 reads MNHNY; CDR2 reads SVGAGI (reference sequence). This CDR3 spans 16 amino acids. Deletions cut 0 bases from V and 4 bases from J, with 13 bases between.

The chain links TRBV19 to TRBJ2-1, with TRBD2 matching over 10 bases. CDR3 size: 18 residues. The germline V gene encodes CDR1 LNHDA and CDR2 SQIVND (reference sequence). Trimming cost V 1 base and J 2 bases; bases outside gene matches: 8. CDR3 nucleotides: TGTGCCAGTAGTATAGCCCTAGCGGGAGTTAGCCCCTACAATGAGCAGTTCTTC. Protein product: CASSIALAGVSPYNEQFF.

The chain joins TRBV13 to TRBJ1-1, with a weak D call TRBD1 (6 bases). Trimming took 4 bases from V and 7 from J, leaving 7 bases between them. Germline-derived CDR1 and CDR2 are PRHDT and FYEKMQ (reference sequence). This CDR3 region has 11 residues. DNA for the CDR3: TGTGCCAGCAGCTCGGACAGTGAAGCTTTCTTT. Its translation is CASSSDSEAFF.

The chain is built from TRBV28 and TRBJ1-5, with D possibly being TRBD1 (6 bases). The CDR3 has 14 residues. V lost 10 bases to trimming and J lost 3 bases, with 16 bases between them. The germline V gene has CDR1 MDHEN and CDR2 SYDVKM. CDR3 protein: CAIKLQGPNQPQHF. The CDR3 DNA follows: TGTGCCATCAAGCTACAGGGCCCCAATCAGCCCCAGCATTTT.